The entry below describes one TCR beta chain. Its antigen is not identified. The source of the sample is a study of shared clonotypes between healthy human individuals. Notes on the study in general: Tissues were not sampled, only blood, and their repertoires likely differ.

CD45RO negativity and positive selection for CCR7 defined naive CD8 cells, a population that excluded terminally differentiated effector memory CD45RA+ cells. The germline CDR1 and CDR2 sequences are MGHRA and YSYEKL. The CDR3 loop spans 12 amino acids. V was pared by 0 bases and J by 6 bases, with 6 bases between. TCRdb's table, derived via immunoSEQ multiplex PCR, lists solely in-frame clones and lacks some. The sample has about 2.1 million clones; about 93% are singletons. Sequencing was done on a sample of naive CD8+ T cells from PBMCs. This TCR was recovered from a man aged 18-30 years in good health. Some clones in this sample may be carry-over from other donors' samples. The V call is TRBV4-1, the J call TRBJ2-7, with D uncertain. CDR3 sequence: CASSQDWAEQYF. For the CDR3, the DNA is TGCGCCAGCAGCCAAGACTGGGCCGAGCAGTACTTC.